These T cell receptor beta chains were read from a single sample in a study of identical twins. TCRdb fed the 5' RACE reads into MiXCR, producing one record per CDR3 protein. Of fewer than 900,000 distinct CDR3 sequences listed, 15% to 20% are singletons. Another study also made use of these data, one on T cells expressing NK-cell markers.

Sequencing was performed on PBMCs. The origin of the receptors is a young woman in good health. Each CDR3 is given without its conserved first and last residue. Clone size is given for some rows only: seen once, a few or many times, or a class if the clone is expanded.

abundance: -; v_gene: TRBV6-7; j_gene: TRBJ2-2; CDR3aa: ASTPGTSDVGGTGELF
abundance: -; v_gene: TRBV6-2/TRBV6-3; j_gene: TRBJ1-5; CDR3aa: TSSSGQPQH
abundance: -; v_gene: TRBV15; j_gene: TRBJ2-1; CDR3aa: ATSSLGTSGGIEQF
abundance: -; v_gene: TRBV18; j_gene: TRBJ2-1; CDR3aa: ASSLNSGRTYNEQF
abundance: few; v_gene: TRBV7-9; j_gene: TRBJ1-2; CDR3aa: ASSLLTDRLT
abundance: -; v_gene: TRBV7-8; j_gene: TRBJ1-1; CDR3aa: ASSQGTGHVYTEAF
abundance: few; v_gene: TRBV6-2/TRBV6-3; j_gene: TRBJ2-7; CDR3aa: ASSYRGTINYEQY
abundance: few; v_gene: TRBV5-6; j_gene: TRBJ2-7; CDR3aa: ASSLDVTKTYEQY
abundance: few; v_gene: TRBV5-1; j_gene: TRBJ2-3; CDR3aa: ASSLGILSGTDTQY
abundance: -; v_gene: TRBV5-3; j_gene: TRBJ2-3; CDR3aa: AGSRGGTGVADTQY
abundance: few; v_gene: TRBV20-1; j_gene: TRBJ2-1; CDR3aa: SAPRLAGSVSYNEQF
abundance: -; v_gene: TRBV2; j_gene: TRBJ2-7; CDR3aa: ASRQGGLSYEQY
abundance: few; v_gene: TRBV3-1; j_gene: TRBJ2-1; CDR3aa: ASSLGLASSREQF
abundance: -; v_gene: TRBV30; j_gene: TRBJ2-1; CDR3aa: AWSVEAGVRNEQF
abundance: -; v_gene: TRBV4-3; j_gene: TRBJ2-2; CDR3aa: ASSQDAGWNTGELF
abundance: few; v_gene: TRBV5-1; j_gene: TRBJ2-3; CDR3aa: ASSWGTRGSRSTDTQY
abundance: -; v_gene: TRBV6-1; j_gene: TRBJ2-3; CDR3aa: ASSRYPLGTDTQY
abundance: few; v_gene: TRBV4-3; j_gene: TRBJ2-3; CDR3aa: ASSPLAGNTDTQY
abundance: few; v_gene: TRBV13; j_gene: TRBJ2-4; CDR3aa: ASSLSEGIVKNIQY
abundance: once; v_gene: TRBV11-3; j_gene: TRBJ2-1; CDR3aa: AAAPRGPIYNEQF
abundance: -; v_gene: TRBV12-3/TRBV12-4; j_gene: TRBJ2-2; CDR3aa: ASRRVGELF
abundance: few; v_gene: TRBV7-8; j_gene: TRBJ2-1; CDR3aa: ASSLGALGRHNEQF
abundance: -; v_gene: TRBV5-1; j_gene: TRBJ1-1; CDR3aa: ASSPSGPPNTEAF
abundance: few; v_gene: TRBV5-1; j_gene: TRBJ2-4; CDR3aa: ASSLSGGSGNIQY
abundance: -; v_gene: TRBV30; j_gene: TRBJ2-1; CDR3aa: AWRQDRGYNEQF
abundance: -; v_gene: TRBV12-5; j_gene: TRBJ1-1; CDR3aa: ASGSQGARTEAF
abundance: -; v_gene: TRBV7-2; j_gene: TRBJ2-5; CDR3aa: ASRYRQGWEETQY
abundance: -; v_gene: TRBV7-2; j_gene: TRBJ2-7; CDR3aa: ASSLRAGDRNEQY
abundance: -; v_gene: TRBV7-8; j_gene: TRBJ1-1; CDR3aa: ASSSPRDRGQNTEAF
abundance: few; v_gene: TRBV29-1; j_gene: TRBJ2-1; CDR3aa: SGRLAGEYYNEQF
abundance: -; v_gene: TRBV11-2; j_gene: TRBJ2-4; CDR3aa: ASSEEGNLRGNKNIQY
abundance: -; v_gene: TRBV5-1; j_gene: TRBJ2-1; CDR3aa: ASSWDRGVNNEQF
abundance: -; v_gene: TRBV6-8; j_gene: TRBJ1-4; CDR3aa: ASSPVGEKLF
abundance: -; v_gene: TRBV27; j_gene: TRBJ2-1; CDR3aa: ASGQGRGYYNEQF
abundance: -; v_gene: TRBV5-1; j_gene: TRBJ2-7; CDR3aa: ASSFGGESYEQY
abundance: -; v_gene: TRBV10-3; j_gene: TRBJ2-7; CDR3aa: AIKEGAGEYYEQY
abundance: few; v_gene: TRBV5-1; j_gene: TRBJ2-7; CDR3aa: ASSLTGTGLFEQY
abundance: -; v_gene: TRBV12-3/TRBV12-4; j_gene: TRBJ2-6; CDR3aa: AIITGNLGANVLT
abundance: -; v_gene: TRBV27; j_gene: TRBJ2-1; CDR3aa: ASSLVLAGAREQF
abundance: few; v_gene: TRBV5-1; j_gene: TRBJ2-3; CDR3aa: ASSSGQGALDTQY
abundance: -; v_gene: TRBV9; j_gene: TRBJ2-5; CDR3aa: ASSVAETQY
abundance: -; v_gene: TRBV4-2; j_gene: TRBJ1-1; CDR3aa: ASSQETGVSINTEAF
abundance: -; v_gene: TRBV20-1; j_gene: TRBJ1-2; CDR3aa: SARDPGGIYGYT
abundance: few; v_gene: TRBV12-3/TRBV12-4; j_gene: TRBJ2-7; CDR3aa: ASSLRELSYEQY
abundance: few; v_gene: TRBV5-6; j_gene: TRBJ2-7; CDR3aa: ASTPRVSGRSPYEQY
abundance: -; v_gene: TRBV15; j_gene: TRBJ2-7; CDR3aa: ATSRDLLVEQY
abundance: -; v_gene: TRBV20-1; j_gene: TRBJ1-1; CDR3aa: RAGGHTEAF
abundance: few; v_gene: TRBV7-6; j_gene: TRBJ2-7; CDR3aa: ASSLALGSLHYEQY
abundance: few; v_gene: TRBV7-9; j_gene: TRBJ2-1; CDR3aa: ASRSSGAYNEQF
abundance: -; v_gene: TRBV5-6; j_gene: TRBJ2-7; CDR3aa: ASSSKPRLRPYEQY
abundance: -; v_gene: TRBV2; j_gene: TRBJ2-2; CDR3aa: ASSPSFGQDVTGELF
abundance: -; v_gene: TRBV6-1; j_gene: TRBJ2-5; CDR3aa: ASQELDRGWAETQY
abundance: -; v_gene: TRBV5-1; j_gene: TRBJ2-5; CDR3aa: ASSWAGQGLQETQY